This TCR beta chain is from a study of Graves' ophthalmopathy and Graves' hyperthyroidism. Investigators amplified TCR beta CDR3 regions from RNA transcripts. HTBI primers were employed in first-round RT-PCR, then a second-round multiplex PCR followed. TCRdb ran MiXCR on the multiplex PCR reads and lists one entry per CDR3 protein. The sample carries approximately 210,000 distinct CDR3 sequences, less than 30% recorded once. The sample holds many counts of this clonotype. Germline CDR1 PRHDT, CDR2 FYEKMQ (reference sequence). This CDR3 region has 16 residues. Trimming took off 4 bases at V and 3 bases at J, with 16 bases between the two ends.

The TCR originated in a middle-aged man with Graves' ophthalmopathy. The sample taken for sequencing was peripheral blood. This chain links TRBV13 with TRBJ1-3; D not certain. This chain's CDR3 is CASSSSDLLFGNTIYF. The CDR3 bases are TGTGCCAGCAGCTCTTCGGACTTACTCTTTGGAAACACCATATATTTT.